This T cell receptor (beta chain) was observed in a study of T cells in localized non-small cell lung cancer. Generated by immunoSEQ multiplex PCR, the TCRdb table keeps only in-frame clones and is missing some. The sample lists 60,000 or so clones, 80% to 90% seen once, with roughly 4.8% in the top ten. General study points: The study detected a median roughly 61 of the top 100 tumor clones in adjacent lung. Maximal T cell clonality occurred in uninvolved adjacent lung, with tumor ranking below it. Sequencing was restricted to one tumor region; therefore, heterogeneity remains possible. Longer overall survival was seen with higher T cell density measured in blood.

Worth noting for this clone: Antigen: not known.

Germline V gene data show CDR1 as KGHSH and CDR2 as LQKENI. The CDR3 totals 16 residues. The ends were cut back, 3 bases at V and 3 bases at J, with 17 bases in the middle. This clonotype was sampled from a man aged 35-69 years with stage II lung adenocarcinoma. The source was PBMCs, collected before any cancer treatment. The rearrangement uses TRBV18 and TRBJ1-2; maybe TRBD1 (5 bases). The CDR3 DNA reads as TGTGCCAGCTCACCCCTCCCGACAGCCCGAGACTATGGCTACACCTTC. Translated, it gives CASSPLPTARDYGYTF.